This entry features one T cell receptor beta chain sequence. Its specificity is unknown. The record originates from a study of CD4+ T cells in melanoma. Per the germline V gene, CDR1 is WNHNN and CDR2 is SYGVQD (reference sequence). J lost 10 bases, V lost 0 bases, and 2 bases had no gene match. CDR3 length equals 15 residues. Study results and caveats: Diverse differentiation states were reported for melanoma neoantigen-specific CD4+ T cells. CD8+ T cell, macrophage and B cell function reportedly correlated with neoantigen-specific CD4+ T cells.

Here immunoSEQ multiplex PCR was the method, and the copy in TCRdb shows in-frame clones only, minus some. The data hold 9,500 to 13,000 clones, with 65% to 70% observed a single time. Sequenced input: cells from a culture (not recorded whether cultured in vitro). This clonotype was obtained from a human donor with melanoma. V and J are TRBV10-1 and TRBJ2-1; 14 bases are a match to TRBD2. The DNA for the CDR3 is TGCGCCAGCAGTGAGTCGGGACTAGCGGGGGTGGAGCAGTTCTTC. Translation: CASSESGLAGVEQFF.